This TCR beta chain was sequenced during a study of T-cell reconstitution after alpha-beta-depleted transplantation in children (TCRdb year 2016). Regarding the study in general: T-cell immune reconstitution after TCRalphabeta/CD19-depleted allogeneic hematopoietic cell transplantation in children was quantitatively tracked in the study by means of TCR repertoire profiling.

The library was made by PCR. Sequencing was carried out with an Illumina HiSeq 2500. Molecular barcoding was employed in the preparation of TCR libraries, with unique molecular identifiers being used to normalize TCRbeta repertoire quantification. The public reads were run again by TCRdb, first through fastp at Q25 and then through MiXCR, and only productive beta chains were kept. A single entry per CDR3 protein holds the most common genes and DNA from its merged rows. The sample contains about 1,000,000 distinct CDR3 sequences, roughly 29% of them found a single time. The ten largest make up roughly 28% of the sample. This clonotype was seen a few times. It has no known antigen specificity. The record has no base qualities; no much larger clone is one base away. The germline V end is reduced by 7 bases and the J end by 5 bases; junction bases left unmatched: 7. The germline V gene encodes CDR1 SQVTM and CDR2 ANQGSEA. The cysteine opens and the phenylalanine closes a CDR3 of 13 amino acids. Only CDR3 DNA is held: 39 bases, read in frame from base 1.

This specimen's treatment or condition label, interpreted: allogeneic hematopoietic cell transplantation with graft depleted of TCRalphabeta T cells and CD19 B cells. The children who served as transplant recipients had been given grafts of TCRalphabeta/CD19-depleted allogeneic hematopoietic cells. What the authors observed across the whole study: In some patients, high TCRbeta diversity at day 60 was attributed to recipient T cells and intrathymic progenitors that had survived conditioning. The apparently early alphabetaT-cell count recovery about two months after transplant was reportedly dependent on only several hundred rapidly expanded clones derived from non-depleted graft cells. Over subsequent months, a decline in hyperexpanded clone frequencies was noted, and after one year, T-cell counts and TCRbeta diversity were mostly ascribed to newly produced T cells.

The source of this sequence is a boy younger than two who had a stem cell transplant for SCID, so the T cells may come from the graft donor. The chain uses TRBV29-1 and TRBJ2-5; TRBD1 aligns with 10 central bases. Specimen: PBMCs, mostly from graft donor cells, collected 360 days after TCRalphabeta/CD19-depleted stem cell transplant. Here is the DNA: TGCAGCGCATCCGGGACAGGGGTTGAGACCCAGTACTTC. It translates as CSASGTGVETQYF.